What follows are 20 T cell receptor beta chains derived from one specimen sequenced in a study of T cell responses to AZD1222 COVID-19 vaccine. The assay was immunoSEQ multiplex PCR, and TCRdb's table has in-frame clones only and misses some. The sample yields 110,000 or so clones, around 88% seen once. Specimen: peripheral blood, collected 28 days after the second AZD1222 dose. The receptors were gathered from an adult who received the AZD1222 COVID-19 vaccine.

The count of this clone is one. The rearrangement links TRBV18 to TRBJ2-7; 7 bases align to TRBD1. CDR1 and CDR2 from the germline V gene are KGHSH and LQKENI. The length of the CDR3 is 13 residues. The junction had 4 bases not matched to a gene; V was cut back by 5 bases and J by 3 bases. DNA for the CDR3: TGTGCCAGCTCATTATACAGGGGCTACGAGCAGTACTTC. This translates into CASSLYRGYEQYF.

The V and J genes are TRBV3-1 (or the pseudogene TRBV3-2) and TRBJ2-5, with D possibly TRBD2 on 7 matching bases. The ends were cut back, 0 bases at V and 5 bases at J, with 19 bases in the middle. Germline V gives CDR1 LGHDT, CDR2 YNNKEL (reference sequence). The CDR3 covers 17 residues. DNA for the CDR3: TGTGCCAGCAGCCAAGATTCGTGGGGGGGCCAGGAGGAGACCCAGTACTTC. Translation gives CASSQDSWGGQEETQYF.

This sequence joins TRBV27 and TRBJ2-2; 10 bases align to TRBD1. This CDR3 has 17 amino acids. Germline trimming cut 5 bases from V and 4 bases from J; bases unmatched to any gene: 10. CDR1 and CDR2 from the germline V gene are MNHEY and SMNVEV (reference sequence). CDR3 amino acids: CASSLPPGQGTTGELFF. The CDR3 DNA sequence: TGTGCCAGCAGTCTCCCCCCGGGACAGGGGACCACCGGGGAGCTGTTTTTT.

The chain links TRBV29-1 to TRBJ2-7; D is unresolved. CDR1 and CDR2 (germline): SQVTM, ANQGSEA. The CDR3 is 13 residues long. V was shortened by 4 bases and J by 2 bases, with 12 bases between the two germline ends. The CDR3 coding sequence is TGCAGCGTTGTAGCCCTGCCAACCTACGAGCAGTACTTC. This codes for CSVVALPTYEQYF.

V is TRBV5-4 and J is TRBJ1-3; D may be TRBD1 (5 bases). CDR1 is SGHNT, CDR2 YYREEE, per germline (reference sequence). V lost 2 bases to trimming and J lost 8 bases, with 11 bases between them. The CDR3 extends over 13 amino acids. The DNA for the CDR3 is TGTGCCAGCAGCTTAACGGGACTCCACACCATATATTTT. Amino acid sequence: CASSLTGLHTIYF.

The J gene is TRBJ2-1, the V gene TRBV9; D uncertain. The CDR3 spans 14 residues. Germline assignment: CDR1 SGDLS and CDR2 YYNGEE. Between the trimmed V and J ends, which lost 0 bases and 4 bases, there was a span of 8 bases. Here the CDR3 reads CASSVDTGYNEQFF. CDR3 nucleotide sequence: TGTGCCAGCAGCGTAGATACTGGTTACAATGAGCAGTTCTTC.

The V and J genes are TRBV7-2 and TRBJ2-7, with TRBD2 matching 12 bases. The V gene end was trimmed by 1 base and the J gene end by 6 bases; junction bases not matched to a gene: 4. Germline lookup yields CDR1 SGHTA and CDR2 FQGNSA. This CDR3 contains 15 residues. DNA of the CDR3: TGTGCCAGCAGCTTAGTGGGACTAGCGGGTGGCGAGCAGTACTTC. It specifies CASSLVGLAGGEQYF.

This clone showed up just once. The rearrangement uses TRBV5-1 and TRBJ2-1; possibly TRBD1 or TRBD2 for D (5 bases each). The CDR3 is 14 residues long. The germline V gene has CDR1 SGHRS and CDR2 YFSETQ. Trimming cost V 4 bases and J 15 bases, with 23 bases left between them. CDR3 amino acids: CASSPTGGSALLFF. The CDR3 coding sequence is TGCGCCAGCAGCCCAACAGGAGGCTCGGCCTTGCTGTTCTTC.

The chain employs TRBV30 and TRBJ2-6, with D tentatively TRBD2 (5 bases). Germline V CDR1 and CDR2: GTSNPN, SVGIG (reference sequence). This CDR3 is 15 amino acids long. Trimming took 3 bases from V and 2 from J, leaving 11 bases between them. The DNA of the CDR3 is TGTGCCTGGAGCGCCCGGGGAACTGGGGCCAACGTCCTGACTTTC. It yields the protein CAWSARGTGANVLTF. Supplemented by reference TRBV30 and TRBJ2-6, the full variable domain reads SQTIHQWPATLVQPVGSPLSLECTVEGTSNPNLYWYRQAAGRGLQLLFYSVGIGQISSEVPQNLSASRPQDRQFILSSKKLLLSDSGFYLCAWSARGTGANVLTFGAGSRLTVL.

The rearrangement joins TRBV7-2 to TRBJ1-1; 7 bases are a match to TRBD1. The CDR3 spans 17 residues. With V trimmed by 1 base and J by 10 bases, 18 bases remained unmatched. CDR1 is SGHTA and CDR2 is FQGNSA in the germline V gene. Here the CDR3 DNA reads TGTGCCAGCAGCTTAGTATTCGTCTGGGACAGCGGATTTCTAGCTTTCTTT. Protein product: CASSLVFVWDSGFLAFF. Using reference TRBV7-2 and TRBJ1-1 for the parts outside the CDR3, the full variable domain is GAGVSQSPSNKVTEKGKDVELRCDPISGHTALYWYRQSLGQGLEFLIYFQGNSAPDKSGLPSDRFSAERTGGSVSTLTIQRTQQEDSAVYLCASSLVFVWDSGFLAFFGQGTRLTVV.

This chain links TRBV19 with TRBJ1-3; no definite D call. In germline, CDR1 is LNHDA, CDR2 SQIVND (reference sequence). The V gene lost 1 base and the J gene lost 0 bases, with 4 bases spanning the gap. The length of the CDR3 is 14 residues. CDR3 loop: CASSIVNSGNTIYF. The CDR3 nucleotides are TGTGCCAGTAGTATAGTTAACTCTGGAAACACCATATATTTT.

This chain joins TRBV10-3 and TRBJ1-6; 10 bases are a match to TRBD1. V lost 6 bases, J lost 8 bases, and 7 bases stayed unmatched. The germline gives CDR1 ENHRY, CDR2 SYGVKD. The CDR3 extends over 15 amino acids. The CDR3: CAIRDMTGGYSPLHF. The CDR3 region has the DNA TGTGCCATCAGGGATATGACAGGGGGCTATTCACCCCTCCACTTT.

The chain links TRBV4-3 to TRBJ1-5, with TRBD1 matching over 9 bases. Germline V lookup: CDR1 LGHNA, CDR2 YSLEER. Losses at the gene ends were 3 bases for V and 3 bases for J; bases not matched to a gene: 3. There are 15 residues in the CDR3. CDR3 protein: CASSQDRGVNQPQHF. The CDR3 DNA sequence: TGCGCCAGCAGCCAGGACAGGGGAGTCAATCAGCCCCAGCATTTT.

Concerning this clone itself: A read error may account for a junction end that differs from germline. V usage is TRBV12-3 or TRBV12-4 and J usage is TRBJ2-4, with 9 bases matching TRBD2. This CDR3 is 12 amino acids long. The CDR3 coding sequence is TGTGCCAGCAGCGCCCCTGCGGGGGGGCGACACTTC. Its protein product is CASSAPAGGRHF.

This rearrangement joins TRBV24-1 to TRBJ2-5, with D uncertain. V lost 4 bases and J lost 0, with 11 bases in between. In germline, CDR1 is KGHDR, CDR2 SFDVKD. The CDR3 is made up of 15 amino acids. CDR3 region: CATSDKTRYQETQYF. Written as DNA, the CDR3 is TGTGCCACCAGTGACAAAACCCGGTACCAAGAGACCCAGTACTTC.

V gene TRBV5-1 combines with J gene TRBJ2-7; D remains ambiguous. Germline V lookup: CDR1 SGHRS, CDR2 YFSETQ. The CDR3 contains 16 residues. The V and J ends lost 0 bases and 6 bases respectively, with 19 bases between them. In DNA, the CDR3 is TGCGCCAGCAGCTTGGAGGACGGAAAATTAACGAGCGAGCAGTACTTC. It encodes CASSLEDGKLTSEQYF.

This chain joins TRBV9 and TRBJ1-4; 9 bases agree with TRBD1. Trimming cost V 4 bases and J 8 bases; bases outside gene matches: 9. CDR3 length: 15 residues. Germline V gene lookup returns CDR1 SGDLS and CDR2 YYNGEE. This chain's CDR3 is CASSPPTGGREKLFF. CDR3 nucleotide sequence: TGTGCCAGCAGCCCCCCGACAGGGGGGCGGGAAAAACTGTTTTTT. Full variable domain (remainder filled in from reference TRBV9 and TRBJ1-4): DSGVTQTPKHLITATGQRVTLRCSPRSGDLSVYWYQQSLDQGLQFLIQYYNGEERAKGNILERFSAQQFPDLHSELNLSSLELGDSALYFCASSPPTGGREKLFFGSGTQLSVL.

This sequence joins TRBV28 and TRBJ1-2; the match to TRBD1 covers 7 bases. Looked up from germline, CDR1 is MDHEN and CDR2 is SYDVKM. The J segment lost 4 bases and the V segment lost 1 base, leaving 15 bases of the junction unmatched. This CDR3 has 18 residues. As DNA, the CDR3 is TGTGCCAGCAGTTTATTGAGAATCCGGGACAGCCCCTTCTATGGCTACACCTTC. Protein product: CASSLLRIRDSPFYGYTF.

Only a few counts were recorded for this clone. CDR3: CASSLKAKGQYF. The DNA of the CDR3 is TGTGCCAGCAGTTTAAAGGCTAAGGGGCAGTACTTC. This chain uses TRBV28 with TRBJ2-7; D is ambiguous. Trimming cost V 2 bases and J 9 bases, with 11 bases left between them. Germline V gene sequence: CDR1 MDHEN, CDR2 SYDVKM. The CDR3 sequence is 12 residues long.

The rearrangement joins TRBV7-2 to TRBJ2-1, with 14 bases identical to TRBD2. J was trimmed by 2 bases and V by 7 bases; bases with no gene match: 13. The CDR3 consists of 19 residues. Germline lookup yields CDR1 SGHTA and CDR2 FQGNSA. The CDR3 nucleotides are TGTGCCAGCAACTTTGGGACTAGCGGGAGCCGGGGGACCTACAATGAGCAGTTCTTC. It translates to CASNFGTSGSRGTYNEQFF.